This record looks at one T cell receptor (beta chain) sequence and its context. The CDR3 extends over 17 amino acids. From germline, CDR1 is SNHLY and CDR2 FYNNEI. V lost 0 bases, J lost 2 bases, and 14 bases lay in between. The data were obtained in a study of blood T cell repertoires in COVID-19. On the study more broadly: Both acute and convalescent COVID-19 samples were obtained from the United States, Italy and Spain. T cells, B-cell-depleted T cells, or PBMCs supplied cDNA or gDNA.

In the authors' workflow: Estimated nucleated cell counts came from reference gene primer amplification. Using immunoSEQ multiplex PCR, the repertoire was profiled, and TCRdb retains in-frame clones only, with some absent. V and J calls and clone size follow that table, whereas D and trimming were derived from the DNA. The sample yields around 84,000 clones, around 88% seen once. The material sequenced was peripheral blood. This sequence originates from an older man with active or convalescent COVID-19. The V and J genes are TRBV2 and TRBJ1-5; D remains ambiguous. The CDR3 nucleotides read TGTGCCAGCAGTGAAGCGGGTAAAGGCCGGGGCAATCAGCCCCAGCATTTT. Protein product: CASSEAGKGRGNQPQHF.